A selection of T cell receptor beta chains follows, all from one sample in a study of tumor and adjacent non-tumor tissue in lung cancer. One entry per CDR3 protein, called by TCRdb with MiXCR from the multiplex PCR reads. The table lists over 110,000 distinct CDR3 sequences, 66% of them singletons. Specimen: lung tumor tissue. Receptor source: a man in his sixties with small cell lung cancer. The CDR3 runs from the conserved cysteine through the conserved F or W. Fields, in order: clone size, V gene, J gene, D gene, CDR3 DNA, CDR3 protein. A D gene is named only where the DNA matches it firmly. Clone size is stated in some rows and not others, as once, few, many or a class when expanded.

>many|TRBV20-1|TRBJ2-1|TRBD2
TGCAGTGCTAGGGGCGGGAGTATCGATGAGCAGTTCTTC
CSARGGSIDEQFF
>NA|TRBV6-5|TRBJ2-5|NA
TGTGCCAGCAGACCCCATGGTTGTGCCCAGTACTTC
CASRPHGCAQYF
>NA|TRBV6-6|TRBJ1-1|NA
TGTGCCAGCAGTTACTCGTTAGGGGAGAACACTGAAGCCATCTTT
CASSYSLGENTEAIF
>NA|TRBV12-3/TRBV12-4|TRBJ2-5|TRBD2
TGTGCCAGCGCCGGTACTAGCGGCCCCGGGGCCCAGTACTTC
CASAGTSGPGAQYF
>NA|TRBV18|TRBJ2-3|NA
TGTGCCAGCTCACCACCACGCCCAGGGGGGGTAACAGATACGCAGTATTTT
CASSPPRPGGVTDTQYF
>NA|TRBV6-6|TRBJ2-4|NA
TGTGCCAGCAGTCGGGGGTTTGATGACATTCAGTACTTC
CASSRGFDDIQYF
>many|TRBV4-1|TRBJ2-1|NA
TGCGCCAGCAGCCAAGAAGGGGATACCTACAATGAGCAGTTCTTC
CASSQEGDTYNEQFF
>NA|TRBV29-1|TRBJ1-2|TRBD1
TGCAGTGTTGGACCCGGACAGGGCCGGAGGGGCTACATCTTC
CSVGPGQGRRGYIF
>many|TRBV11-3|TRBJ2-1|NA
TGTGCCAGCAGCTTAGGATCCCCCGGGGATGAGCAGTTCTTC
CASSLGSPGDEQFF
>many|TRBV5-4|TRBJ2-1|NA
TGTGCCAGCAGCTTCCTGACTAGCGGACAGGGGAATGAGCAGTTCTTC
CASSFLTSGQGNEQFF
>NA|TRBV4-1|TRBJ1-6|TRBD1
TGCGCCAGCAGCCATGGATTCCGGGACAGCCCAAATTCACCCCTCCACTTT
CASSHGFRDSPNSPLHF
>NA|TRBV11-1|TRBJ2-5|NA
TGTGTCAGCAACCCGGACGGAGAGACCCAGTACTTC
CVSNPDGETQYF
>NA|TRBV11-2|TRBJ2-5|TRBD2
TGTGCCAGCAGCTTGGAAGGAGTTAGCGGGAGAATAACCTTC
CASSLEGVSGRITF
>few|TRBV11-2|TRBJ2-3|NA
TGTGCCAGCAGCTTGTTCGGGACTGGGGTGGGAGATACGCAGTGTTTT
CASSLFGTGVGDTQCF
>NA|TRBV12-3/TRBV12-4|TRBJ2-3|NA
TGTGCCAGCAACCCGGGTAGCATGCCTCTGAATACGCAGTATTTT
CASNPGSMPLNTQYF
>NA|TRBV29-1|TRBJ2-7|TRBD1
TGCAGCGTTGTCGGGACAGGGTATGAGCAGTACTTC
CSVVGTGYEQYF
>NA|TRBV14|TRBJ2-1|NA
TGCGCCAGCAGTCCAATCTTCTCTAGAGGGCGTCTTGGGTCTGGGCAGTTCTTC
CASSPIFSRGRLGSGQFF
>NA|TRBV11-2|TRBJ1-6|NA
TGTGCCAACAGCTTACCACAGTCTAATTCACCCCTACACTTT
CANSLPQSNSPLHF
>NA|TRBV11-3|TRBJ1-1|NA
TGTGCCAGTAGCTTAGAGGGAGGTATTGAAGCTTTATTT
CASSLEGGIEALF
>NA|TRBV4-2|TRBJ1-2|NA
TGTGACAACAGCCAAGAATTGATAGTGGGCTATGGCTACACCTTC
CDNSQELIVGYGYTF
>NA|TRBV7-9|TRBJ2-7|NA
TGTGCCAGCAGCTCTACCCCCGGGTCCCGCTCCTACGAGCAGTACTTC
CASSSTPGSRSYEQYF
>NA|TRBV11-3|TRBJ2-6|TRBD1
TGTGCCAGCAGCACGGGACAGGGGGTCCCGATTAGTTCTGGGGCCAACGTCCTGACTTTC
CASSTGQGVPISSGANVLTF
>NA|TRBV6-5|TRBJ2-1|TRBD2
TGTGCCAGCAGTCACTCGTCATTAGCGGGGTACAATGAGCAGTTCTTC
CASSHSSLAGYNEQFF
>NA|TRBV5-1|TRBJ2-1|TRBD2
TGCGCCAGCAGCATGGAACTAGCGGGAGGAGGCGAGCAGTTCTTC
CASSMELAGGGEQFF
>many|TRBV5-8|TRBJ1-2|TRBD1
TGTGCCAGCAGCCCTAGTGGACAGGGCGTCGGAAGCTATGGCTACACCTTC
CASSPSGQGVGSYGYTF
>NA|TRBV10-2|TRBJ2-1|NA
TGCGCCAGCAGTCAGAAGTTCCGGAGACGCTACAATGAGCAGTTCTTC
CASSQKFRRRYNEQFF
>many|TRBV6-5|TRBJ2-4|NA
TGTGCCAGCAGTTACGACTGGAAAAACATTCAGTACTTC
CASSYDWKNIQYF
>NA|TRBV20-1|TRBJ2-1|TRBD2
TGCAGTGCCCCCAAAACTAGCGGGAGTTCCTACAATAAGCAGTTCTTC
CSAPKTSGSSYNKQFF
>NA|TRBV6-6|TRBJ2-3|TRBD1
TGTGCCAGCAGTTTGGGACAGGGACATAGCACAGATACGCAGTATTTT
CASSLGQGHSTDTQYF